The rows below give T cell receptor beta chains drawn from one sample of a study of somatic mutations in cytotoxic T cells in rheumatoid arthritis. The table came from immunoSEQ multiplex PCR; TCRdb's copy has only in-frame clones and leaves some out. The profile shows tens of thousands of clones, more than 85% of them singletons. The sample was CD8+ T cells sorted from blood. Source of these receptors: an adult with rheumatoid arthritis. The CDR3 runs from the conserved cysteine through the conserved F or W. The order of the fields is V gene, D gene, clone size, J gene, CDR3 protein, CDR3 DNA. The D gene is left open where the match is weak. Some rows mark clone size as missing; the rest say once, few, many or name a class of expanded clone.

V gene: TRBV7-6
D gene: TRBD2
clone size: few
J gene: TRBJ2-7
CDR3 protein: CASSLGTSGRFNEQYF
CDR3 DNA: TGTGCCAGCAGCTTAGGGACTAGCGGGAGGTTCAACGAGCAGTACTTC

V gene: TRBV4-3
D gene: NA
clone size: NA
J gene: TRBJ1-4
CDR3 protein: CASSQDLSQTGLNEKLFF
CDR3 DNA: TGCGCCAGCAGCCAAGATCTGTCCCAGACAGGCCTAAATGAAAAACTGTTTTTT

V gene: TRBV7-8
D gene: NA
clone size: NA
J gene: TRBJ1-1
CDR3 protein: CASSLFQTEAFF
CDR3 DNA: TGTGCCAGCAGCTTATTTCAGACTGAAGCTTTCTTT

V gene: TRBV6-6
D gene: NA
clone size: NA
J gene: TRBJ1-1
CDR3 protein: CASSYGGPNTEAFF
CDR3 DNA: TGTGCCAGCAGTTATGGGGGACCGAACACTGAAGCTTTCTTT

V gene: TRBV7-3
D gene: NA
clone size: few
J gene: TRBJ1-2
CDR3 protein: CASSLGPRSNYGYTF
CDR3 DNA: TGTGCCAGCAGCCTGGGGCCACGCTCTAACTATGGCTACACCTTC

V gene: TRBV5-1
D gene: NA
clone size: NA
J gene: TRBJ1-2
CDR3 protein: CASSLDRRGGYGYTF
CDR3 DNA: TGCGCCAGCAGCTTGGATCGCAGGGGAGGCTATGGCTACACCTTC

V gene: TRBV7-9
D gene: NA
clone size: NA
J gene: TRBJ2-7
CDR3 protein: CASSFLSYEQYF
CDR3 DNA: TGTGCCAGCAGCTTCCTCTCCTACGAGCAGTACTTC

V gene: TRBV7-6
D gene: NA
clone size: NA
J gene: TRBJ2-3
CDR3 protein: CASSLDLGGVTDTQYF
CDR3 DNA: TGTGCCAGCAGCTTAGATCTCGGCGGGGTCACAGATACGCAGTATTTT

V gene: TRBV7-9
D gene: NA
clone size: NA
J gene: TRBJ2-1
CDR3 protein: CASSLSGRSYNEQFF
CDR3 DNA: TGTGCCAGCAGCTTATCGGGACGAAGCTACAATGAGCAGTTCTTC

V gene: TRBV30
D gene: NA
clone size: NA
J gene: TRBJ2-7
CDR3 protein: CAWSPWGRVSYEQYF
CDR3 DNA: TGTGCCTGGAGCCCCTGGGGCAGAGTCTCCTACGAGCAGTACTTC

V gene: TRBV6-1
D gene: TRBD1
clone size: few
J gene: TRBJ2-7
CDR3 protein: CASSEAAGTGSAEQYF
CDR3 DNA: TGTGCCAGCAGTGAAGCGGCCGGGACAGGGAGCGCCGAGCAGTACTTC